This T cell receptor (beta chain) was observed in a study of T cells after yellow fever vaccination. Study information: The authors prepared low-cell-number fractions using SMART-Seq v4 Ultra Low Input.

The study's findings and limits: A large majority of primary-vaccination clones showed up again after the booster (about 96% CD4, about 87% CD8).

The ends were cut back, 4 bases at V and 0 bases at J, with 12 bases in the middle. From germline, CDR1 is SGHTA and CDR2 FQGNSA. CDR3 size: 16 residues. In regard to this clonotype: Antigen: not known.

TCRdb passed the 5' RACE reads through MiXCR, listing each CDR3 protein once. Of just over 250,000 distinct CDR3 sequences detected, about 5.2% appear once; the ten largest clones hold about 3.5%. This TCR was sampled from a young man who received the YFV17D yellow fever vaccine. The source material was CD4+ T cells sorted from PBMCs, sampled on the day of the yellow fever booster vaccination. The chain joins TRBV7-2 to TRBJ2-2, with D possibly TRBD1 on 6 matching bases. The CDR3 protein is CASSYNRQANTGELFF. The CDR3 bases are TGTGCCAGCAGCTACAACCGACAGGCGAACACCGGGGAGCTGTTTTTT. Drawing the rest from reference TRBV7-2 and TRBJ2-2, the complete variable domain is GAGVSQSPSNKVTEKGKDVELRCDPISGHTALYWYRQSLGQGLEFLIYFQGNSAPDKSGLPSDRFSAERTGGSVSTLTIQRTQQEDSAVYLCASSYNRQANTGELFFGEGSRLTVL.